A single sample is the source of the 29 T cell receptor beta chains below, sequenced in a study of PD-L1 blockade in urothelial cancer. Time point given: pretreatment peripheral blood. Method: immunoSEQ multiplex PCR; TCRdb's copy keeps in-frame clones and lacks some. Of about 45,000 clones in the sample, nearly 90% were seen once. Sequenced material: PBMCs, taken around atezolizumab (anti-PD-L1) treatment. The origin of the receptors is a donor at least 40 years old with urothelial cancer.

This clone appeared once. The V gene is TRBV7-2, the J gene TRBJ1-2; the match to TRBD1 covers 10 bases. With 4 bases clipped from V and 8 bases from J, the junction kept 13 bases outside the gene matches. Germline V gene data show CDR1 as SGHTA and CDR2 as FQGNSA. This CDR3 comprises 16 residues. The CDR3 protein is CASSSNWGTGVGGYTF. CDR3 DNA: TGTGCCAGCAGCTCCAATTGGGGGACAGGGGTTGGGGGCTACACCTTC.

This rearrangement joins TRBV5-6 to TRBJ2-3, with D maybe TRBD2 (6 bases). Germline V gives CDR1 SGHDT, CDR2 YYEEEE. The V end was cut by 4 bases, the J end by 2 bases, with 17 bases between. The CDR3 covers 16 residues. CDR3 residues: CASSHWGVGLTDTQYF. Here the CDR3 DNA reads TGTGCCAGCAGCCACTGGGGGGTCGGGCTCACAGATACGCAGTATTTT.

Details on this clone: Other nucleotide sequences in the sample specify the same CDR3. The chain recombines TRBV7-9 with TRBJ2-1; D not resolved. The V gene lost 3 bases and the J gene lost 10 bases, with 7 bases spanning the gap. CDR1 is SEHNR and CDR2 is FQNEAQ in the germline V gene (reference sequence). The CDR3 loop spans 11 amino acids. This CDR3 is CASSLAREQFF. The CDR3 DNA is TGTGCCAGCAGCTTGGCTAGGGAGCAGTTCTTC.

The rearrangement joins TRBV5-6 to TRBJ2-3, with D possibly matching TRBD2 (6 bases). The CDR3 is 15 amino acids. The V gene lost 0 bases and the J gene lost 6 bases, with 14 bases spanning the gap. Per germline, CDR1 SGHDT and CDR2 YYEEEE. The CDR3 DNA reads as TGTGCCAGCAGCTTGGCCGGGGGTAGCCGCGATACGCAGTATTTT. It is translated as CASSLAGGSRDTQYF. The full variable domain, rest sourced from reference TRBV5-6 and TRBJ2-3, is DAGVTQSPTHLIKTRGQQVTLRCSPKSGHDTVSWYQQALGQGPQFIFQYYEEEERQRGNFPDRFSGHQFPNYSSELNVNALLLGDSALYLCASSLAGGSRDTQYFGPGTRLTVL.

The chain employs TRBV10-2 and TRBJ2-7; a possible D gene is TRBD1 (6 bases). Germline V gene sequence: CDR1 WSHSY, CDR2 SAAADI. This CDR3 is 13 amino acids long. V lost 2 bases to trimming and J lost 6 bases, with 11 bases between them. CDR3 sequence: CASSERTVFEQYF. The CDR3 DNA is TGCGCCAGCAGTGAGCGGACAGTGTTCGAGCAGTACTTC.

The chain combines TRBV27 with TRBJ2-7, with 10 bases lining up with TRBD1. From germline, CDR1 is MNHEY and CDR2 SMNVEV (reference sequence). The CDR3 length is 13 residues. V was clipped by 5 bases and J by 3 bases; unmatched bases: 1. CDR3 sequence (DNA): TGTGCCAGCAGTAGGGACAGGGGCTACGAGCAGTACTTC. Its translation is CASSRDRGYEQYF.

The CDR3 here is CASSQAAAWGGPGEQFF. The CDR3 DNA sequence: TGCGCCAGCAGCCAAGCCGCTGCGTGGGGAGGGCCCGGTGAGCAGTTCTTC. The chain recombines TRBV4-3 with TRBJ2-1; 7 bases are shared with TRBD2. Germline values: CDR1 LGHNA, CDR2 YSLEER. The CDR3 contains 17 residues. J gave up 9 bases and V 1 base, and 15 bases lay outside the gene matches.

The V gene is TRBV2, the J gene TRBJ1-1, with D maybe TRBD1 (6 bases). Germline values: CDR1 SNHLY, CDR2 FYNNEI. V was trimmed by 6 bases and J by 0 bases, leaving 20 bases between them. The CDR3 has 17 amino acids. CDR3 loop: CASRDPRWGPMNTEAFF. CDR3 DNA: TGTGCCAGCAGGGACCCCCGTTGGGGGCCCATGAACACTGAAGCTTTCTTT.

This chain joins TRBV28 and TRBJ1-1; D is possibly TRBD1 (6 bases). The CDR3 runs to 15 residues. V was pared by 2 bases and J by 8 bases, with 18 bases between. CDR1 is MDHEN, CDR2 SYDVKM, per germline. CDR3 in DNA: TGTGCCAGCAGTTTAGGTCCCCAACAGGGTCAGGAAGCTTTCTTT. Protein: CASSLGPQQGQEAFF.

This chain's CDR3 is CSVWLAVGAETQYF. The CDR3 DNA follows: TGCAGCGTTTGGCTAGCGGTGGGGGCAGAGACCCAGTACTTC. V is TRBV29-1 and J is TRBJ2-5; a possible D gene is TRBD2 (7 bases). The germline CDR1 and CDR2 sequences are SQVTM and ANQGSEA. The length of the CDR3 is 14 residues. V was pared by 5 bases and J by 4 bases, with 17 bases between.

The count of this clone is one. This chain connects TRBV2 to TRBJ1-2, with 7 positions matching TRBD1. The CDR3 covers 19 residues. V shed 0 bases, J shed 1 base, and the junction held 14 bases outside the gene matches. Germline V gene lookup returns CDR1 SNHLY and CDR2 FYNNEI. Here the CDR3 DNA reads TGTGCCAGCAGTGAAGCGCCCTGGGACAGCGAGGGCCTTAACTATGGCTACACCTTC. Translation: CASSEAPWDSEGLNYGYTF.

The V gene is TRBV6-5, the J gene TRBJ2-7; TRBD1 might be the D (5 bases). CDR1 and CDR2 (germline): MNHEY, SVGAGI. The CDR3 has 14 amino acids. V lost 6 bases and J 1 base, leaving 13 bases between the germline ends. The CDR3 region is CASSRRQWSYEQYF. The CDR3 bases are TGTGCCAGCAGCCGACGACAGTGGTCCTACGAGCAGTACTTC.

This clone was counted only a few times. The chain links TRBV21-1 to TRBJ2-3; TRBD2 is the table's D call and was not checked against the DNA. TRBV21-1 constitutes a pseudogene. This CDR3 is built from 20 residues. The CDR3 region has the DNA TGTGCCAGCAGCAAAAAAAAGACCACCTGGACTAGCGGGGGGACAGATACGCAGTATTTT. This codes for CASSKKKTTWTSGGTDTQYF.

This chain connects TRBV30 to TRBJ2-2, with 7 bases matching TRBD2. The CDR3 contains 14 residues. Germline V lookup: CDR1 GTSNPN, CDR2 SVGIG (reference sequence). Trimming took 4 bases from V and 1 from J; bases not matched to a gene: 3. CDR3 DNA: TGTGCCTGGAACGGGGGGTGGAACACCGGGGAGCTGTTTTTT. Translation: CAWNGGWNTGELFF. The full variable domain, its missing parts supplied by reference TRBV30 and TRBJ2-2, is SQTIHQWPATLVQPVGSPLSLECTVEGTSNPNLYWYRQAAGRGLQLLFYSVGIGQISSEVPQNLSASRPQDRQFILSSKKLLLSDSGFYLCAWNGGWNTGELFFGEGSRLTVL.

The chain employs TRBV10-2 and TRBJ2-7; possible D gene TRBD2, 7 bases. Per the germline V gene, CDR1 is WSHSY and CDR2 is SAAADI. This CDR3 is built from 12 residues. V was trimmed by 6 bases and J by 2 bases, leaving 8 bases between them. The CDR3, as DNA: TGCGCCAGCAGAGGGGGGGCCTACGAGCAGTACTTC. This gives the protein CASRGGAYEQYF.

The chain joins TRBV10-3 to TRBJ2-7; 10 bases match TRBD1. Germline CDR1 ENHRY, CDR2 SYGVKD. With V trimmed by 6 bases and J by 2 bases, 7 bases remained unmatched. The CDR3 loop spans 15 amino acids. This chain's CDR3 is CAISPGQGKAYEQYF. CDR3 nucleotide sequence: TGTGCCATCAGCCCGGGACAGGGGAAGGCCTACGAGCAGTACTTC.

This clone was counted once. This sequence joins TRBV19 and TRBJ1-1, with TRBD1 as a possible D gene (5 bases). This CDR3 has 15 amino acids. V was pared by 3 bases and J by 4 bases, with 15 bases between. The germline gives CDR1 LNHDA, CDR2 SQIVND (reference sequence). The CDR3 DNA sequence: TGTGCCAGTAGTATCCGGGCAGGGCTTGCCACTGAAGCTTTCTTT. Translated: CASSIRAGLATEAFF.

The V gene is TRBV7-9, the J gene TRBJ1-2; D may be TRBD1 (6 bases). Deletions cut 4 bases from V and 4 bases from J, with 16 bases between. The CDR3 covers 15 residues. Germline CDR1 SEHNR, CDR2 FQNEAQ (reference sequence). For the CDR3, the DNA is TGTGCCAGCAGCTCGGGGGGCGACTCCGGCTATGGCTACACCTTC. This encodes CASSSGGDSGYGYTF.

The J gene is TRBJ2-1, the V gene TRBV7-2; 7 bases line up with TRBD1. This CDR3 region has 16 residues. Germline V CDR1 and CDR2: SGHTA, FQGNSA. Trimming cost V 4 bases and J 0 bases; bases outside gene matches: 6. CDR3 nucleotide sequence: TGTGCCAGCAGCTCTTTCAGGGGGAGCTCCTACAATGAGCAGTTCTTC. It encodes CASSSFRGSSYNEQFF. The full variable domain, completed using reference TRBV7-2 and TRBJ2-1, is GAGVSQSPSNKVTEKGKDVELRCDPISGHTALYWYRQSLGQGLEFLIYFQGNSAPDKSGLPSDRFSAERTGGSVSTLTIQRTQQEDSAVYLCASSSFRGSSYNEQFFGPGTRLTVL.

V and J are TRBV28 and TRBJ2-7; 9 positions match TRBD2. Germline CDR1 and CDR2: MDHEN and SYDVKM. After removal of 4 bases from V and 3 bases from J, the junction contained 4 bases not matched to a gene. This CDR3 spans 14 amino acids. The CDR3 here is CASSWASGDYEQYF. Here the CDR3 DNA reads TGTGCCAGCAGTTGGGCTAGCGGGGACTACGAGCAGTACTTC. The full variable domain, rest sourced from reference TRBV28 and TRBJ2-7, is DVKVTQSSRYLVKRTGEKVFLECVQDMDHENMFWYRQDPGLGLRLIYFSYDVKMKEKGDIPEGYSVSREKKERFSLILESASTNQTSMYLCASSWASGDYEQYFGPGTRLTVT.

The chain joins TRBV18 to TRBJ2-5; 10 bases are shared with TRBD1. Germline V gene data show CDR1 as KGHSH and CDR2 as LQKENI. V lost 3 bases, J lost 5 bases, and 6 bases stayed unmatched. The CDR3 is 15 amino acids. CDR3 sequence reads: CASSPGTGVAETQYF. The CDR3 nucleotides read TGTGCCAGCTCACCCGGGACAGGGGTAGCTGAGACCCAGTACTTC.

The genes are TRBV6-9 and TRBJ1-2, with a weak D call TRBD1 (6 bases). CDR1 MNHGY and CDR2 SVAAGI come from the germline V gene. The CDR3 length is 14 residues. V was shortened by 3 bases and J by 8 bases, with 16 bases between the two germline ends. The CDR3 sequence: CASSYPGGAKGYTF. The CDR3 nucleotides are TGTGCCAGCAGTTACCCGGGGGGCGCGAAGGGCTACACCTTC.

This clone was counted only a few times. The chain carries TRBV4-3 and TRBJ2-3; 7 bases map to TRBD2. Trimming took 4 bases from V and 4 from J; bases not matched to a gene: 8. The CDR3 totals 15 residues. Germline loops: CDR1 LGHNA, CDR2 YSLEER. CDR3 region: CASSLMGGVADTQYF. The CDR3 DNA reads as TGCGCCAGCAGCCTCATGGGGGGGGTCGCAGATACGCAGTATTTT.

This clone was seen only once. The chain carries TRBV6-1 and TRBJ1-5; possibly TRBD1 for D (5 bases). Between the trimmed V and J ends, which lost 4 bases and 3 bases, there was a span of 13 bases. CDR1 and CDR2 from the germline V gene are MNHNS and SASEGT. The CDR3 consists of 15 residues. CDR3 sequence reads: CASSAVEGDNQPQHF. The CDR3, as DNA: TGTGCCAGCAGTGCCGTGGAAGGGGACAATCAGCCCCAGCATTTT.

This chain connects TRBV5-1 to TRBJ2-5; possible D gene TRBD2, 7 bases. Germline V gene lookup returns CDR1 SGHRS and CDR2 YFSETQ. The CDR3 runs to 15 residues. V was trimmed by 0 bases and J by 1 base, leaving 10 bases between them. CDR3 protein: CASSLVAGAQETQYF. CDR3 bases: TGCGCCAGCAGCTTGGTGGCGGGGGCCCAAGAGACCCAGTACTTC.

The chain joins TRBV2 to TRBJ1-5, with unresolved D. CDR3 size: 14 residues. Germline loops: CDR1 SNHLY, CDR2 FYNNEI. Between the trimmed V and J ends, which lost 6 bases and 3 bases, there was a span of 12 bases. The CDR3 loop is CASSPDTANQPQHF. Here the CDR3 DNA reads TGTGCCAGCAGCCCCGACACCGCCAATCAGCCCCAGCATTTT.

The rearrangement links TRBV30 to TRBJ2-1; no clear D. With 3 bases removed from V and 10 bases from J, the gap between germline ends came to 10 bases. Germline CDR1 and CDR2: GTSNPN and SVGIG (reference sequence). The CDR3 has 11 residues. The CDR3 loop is CAWSRQWEQFF. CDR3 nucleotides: TGTGCCTGGAGCCGACAATGGGAGCAGTTCTTC.

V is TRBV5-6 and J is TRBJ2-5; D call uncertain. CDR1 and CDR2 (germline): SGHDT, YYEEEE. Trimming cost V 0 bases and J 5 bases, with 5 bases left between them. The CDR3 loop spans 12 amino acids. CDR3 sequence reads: CASSLAAETQYF. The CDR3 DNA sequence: TGTGCCAGCAGCTTGGCCGCGGAGACCCAGTACTTC.

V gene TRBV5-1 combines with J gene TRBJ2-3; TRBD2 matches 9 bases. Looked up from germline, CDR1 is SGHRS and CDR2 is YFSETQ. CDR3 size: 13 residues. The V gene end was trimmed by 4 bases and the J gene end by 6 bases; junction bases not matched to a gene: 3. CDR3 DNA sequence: TGCGCCAGCAGCCTCGGACTAGCGGATACGCAGTATTTT. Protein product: CASSLGLADTQYF.